The entry below gives a single T cell receptor (beta chain) sequence along with its context. The data stem from a study of blood T cell repertoires in COVID-19. The wider study: The samples span acute and convalescent COVID-19 from the United States, Italy and Spain.

Method: immunoSEQ multiplex PCR; TCRdb's copy keeps in-frame clones and lacks some. In the table there are some 140,000 clones, approximately 85% of which are singletons. The clonotype was recovered from a man in his fifties or sixties with COVID-19, enrolled during active disease. Sequenced material: peripheral blood.

DNA for the CDR3: TGTGCCAGCAGCCAGGCGGCAGAGACCCAGTACTTC. This codes for CASSQAAETQYF. The V and J genes are TRBV14 and TRBJ2-5; D call uncertain. The V end was cut by 3 bases, the J end by 4 bases, with 6 bases between. The germline gives CDR1 SGHDN, CDR2 FVKESK. This CDR3 has 12 residues.